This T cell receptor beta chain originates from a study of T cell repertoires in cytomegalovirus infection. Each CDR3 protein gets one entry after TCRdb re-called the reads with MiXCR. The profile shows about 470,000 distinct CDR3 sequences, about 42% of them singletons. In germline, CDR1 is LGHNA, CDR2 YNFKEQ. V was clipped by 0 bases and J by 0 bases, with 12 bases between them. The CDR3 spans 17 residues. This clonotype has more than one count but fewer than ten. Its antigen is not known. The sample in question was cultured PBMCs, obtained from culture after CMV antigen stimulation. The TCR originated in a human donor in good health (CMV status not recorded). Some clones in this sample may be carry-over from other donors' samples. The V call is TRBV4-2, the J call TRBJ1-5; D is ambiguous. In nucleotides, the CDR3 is TGTGCCAGCAGCCAAGATGGGAAGCGAGATAGCAATCAGCCCCAGCATTTT. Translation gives CASSQDGKRDSNQPQHF.